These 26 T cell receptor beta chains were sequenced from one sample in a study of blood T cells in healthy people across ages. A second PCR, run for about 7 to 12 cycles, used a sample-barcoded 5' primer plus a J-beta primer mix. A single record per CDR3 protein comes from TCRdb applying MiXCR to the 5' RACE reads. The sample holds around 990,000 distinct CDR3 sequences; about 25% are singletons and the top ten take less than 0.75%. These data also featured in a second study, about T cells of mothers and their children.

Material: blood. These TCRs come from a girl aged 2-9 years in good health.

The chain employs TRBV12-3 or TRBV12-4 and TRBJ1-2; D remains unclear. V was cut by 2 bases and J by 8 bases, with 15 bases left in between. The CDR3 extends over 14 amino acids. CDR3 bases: TGTGCCAGCAGTTTAAGTCTGTCACCGTGGGGCTACACCTTC. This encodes CASSLSLSPWGYTF.

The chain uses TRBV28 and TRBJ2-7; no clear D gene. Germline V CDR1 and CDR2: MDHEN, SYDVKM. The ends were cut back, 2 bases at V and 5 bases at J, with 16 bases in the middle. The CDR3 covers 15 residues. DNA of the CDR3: TGTGCCAGCAGTTTAGGTTATTCAATTGGGGACGAGCAGTACTTC. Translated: CASSLGYSIGDEQYF.

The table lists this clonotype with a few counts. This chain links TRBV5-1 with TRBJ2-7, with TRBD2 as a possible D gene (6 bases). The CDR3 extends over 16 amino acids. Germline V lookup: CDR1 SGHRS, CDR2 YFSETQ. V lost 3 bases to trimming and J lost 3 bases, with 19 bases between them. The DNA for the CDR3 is TGCGCCAGCAGCTCGCGGAACCGGGACTTGGTCTACGAGCAGTACTTC. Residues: CASSSRNRDLVYEQYF.

Here the CDR3 DNA reads TGCAGCGTTTCTACTGAGGGGGCTAACTATGGCTACACCTTC. This encodes CSVSTEGANYGYTF. V and J are TRBV29-1 and TRBJ1-2; maybe TRBD1 (6 bases). Germline V CDR1 and CDR2: SQVTM, ANQGSEA. This CDR3 is 14 amino acids long. V was cut by 5 bases and J by 0 bases, with 13 bases left in between.

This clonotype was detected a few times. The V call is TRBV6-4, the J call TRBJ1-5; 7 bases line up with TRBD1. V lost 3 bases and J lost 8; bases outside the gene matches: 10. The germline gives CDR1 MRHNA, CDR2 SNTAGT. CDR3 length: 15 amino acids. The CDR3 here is CASSESDRPGKPQHF. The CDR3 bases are TGTGCCAGCAGTGAGTCGGACAGGCCGGGGAAGCCCCAGCATTTT.

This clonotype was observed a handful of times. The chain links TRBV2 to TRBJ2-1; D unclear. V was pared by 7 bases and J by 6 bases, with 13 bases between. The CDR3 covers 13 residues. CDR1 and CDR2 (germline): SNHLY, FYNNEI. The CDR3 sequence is CASIGHPGNEQFF. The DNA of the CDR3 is TGTGCCAGCATAGGGCACCCCGGCAATGAGCAGTTCTTC.

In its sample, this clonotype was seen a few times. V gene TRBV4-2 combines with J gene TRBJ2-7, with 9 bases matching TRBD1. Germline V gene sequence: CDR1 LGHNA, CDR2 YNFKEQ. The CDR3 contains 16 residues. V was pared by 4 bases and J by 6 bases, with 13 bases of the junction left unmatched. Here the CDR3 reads CASSPIPGQGIGEQYF. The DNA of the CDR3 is TGTGCCAGCAGCCCAATTCCGGGACAGGGAATTGGCGAGCAGTACTTC.

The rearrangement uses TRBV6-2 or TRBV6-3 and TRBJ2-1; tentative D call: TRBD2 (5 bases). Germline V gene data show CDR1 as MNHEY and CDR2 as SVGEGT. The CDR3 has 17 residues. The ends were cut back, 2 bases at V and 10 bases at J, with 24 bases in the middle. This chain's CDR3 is CASSYAGNEVGFWEQFF. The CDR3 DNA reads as TGTGCCAGCAGTTACGCGGGCAATGAGGTGGGATTTTGGGAGCAGTTCTTC.

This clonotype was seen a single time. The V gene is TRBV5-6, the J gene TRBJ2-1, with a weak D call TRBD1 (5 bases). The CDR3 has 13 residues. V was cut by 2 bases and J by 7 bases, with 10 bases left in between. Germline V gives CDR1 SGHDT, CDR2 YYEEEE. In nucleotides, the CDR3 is TGTGCCAGCAGCTTCCAGGGTTGGAATGAGCAGTTCTTC. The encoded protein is CASSFQGWNEQFF.

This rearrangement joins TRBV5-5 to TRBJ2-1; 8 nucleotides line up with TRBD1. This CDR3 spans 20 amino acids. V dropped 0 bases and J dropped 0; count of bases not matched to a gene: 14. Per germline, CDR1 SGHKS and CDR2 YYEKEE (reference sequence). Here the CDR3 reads CASSLEDRVWAWPSYNEQFF. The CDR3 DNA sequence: TGTGCCAGCAGCTTGGAGGACAGGGTTTGGGCTTGGCCCTCCTACAATGAGCAGTTCTTC. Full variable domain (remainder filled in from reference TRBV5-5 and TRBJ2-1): DAGVTQSPTHLIKTRGQQVTLRCSPISGHKSVSWYQQVLGQGPQFIFQYYEKEERGRGNFPDRFSARQFPNYSSELNVNALLLGDSALYLCASSLEDRVWAWPSYNEQFFGPGTRLTVL.

CDR3 sequence reads: CASSLLKGTAEAFF. CDR3 coding DNA: TGTGCCAGCAGCTTACTTAAGGGAACTGCTGAAGCTTTCTTT. This chain uses TRBV7-9 with TRBJ1-1; D ambiguous. From germline, CDR1 is SEHNR and CDR2 FQNEAQ (reference sequence). The CDR3 is made up of 14 amino acids. Trimming removed 2 bases at V and 6 bases at J, with 13 bases between.

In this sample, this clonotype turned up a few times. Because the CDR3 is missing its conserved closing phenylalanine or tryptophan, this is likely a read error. Written as DNA, the CDR3 is TGCAGCGTTAACCGGGAGGCCGGGGAGCTGTTTTCT. Translated, it gives CSVNREAGELFS. The chain has TRBV29-1 and TRBJ2-2, with 7 bases fitting TRBD2. The CDR3 sequence is 12 residues long. CDR1 and CDR2 (germline): SQVTM, ANQGSEA. With V trimmed by 5 bases and J by 6 bases, 3 bases remained unmatched.

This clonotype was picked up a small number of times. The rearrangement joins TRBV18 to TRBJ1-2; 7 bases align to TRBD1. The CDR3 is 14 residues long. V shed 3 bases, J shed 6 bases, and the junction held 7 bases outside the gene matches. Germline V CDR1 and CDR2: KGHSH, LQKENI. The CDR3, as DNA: TGTGCCAGCTCACCCAGTACAGGGGCTGATGGCTACACCTTC. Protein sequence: CASSPSTGADGYTF.

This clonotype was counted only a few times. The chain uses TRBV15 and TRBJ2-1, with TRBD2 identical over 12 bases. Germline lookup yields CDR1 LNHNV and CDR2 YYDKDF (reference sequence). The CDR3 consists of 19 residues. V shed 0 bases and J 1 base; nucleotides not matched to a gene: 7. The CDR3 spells CATSRESITSGRSYNEQFF. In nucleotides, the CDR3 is TGTGCCACCAGCAGAGAAAGTATAACTAGCGGGAGGTCCTACAATGAGCAGTTCTTC. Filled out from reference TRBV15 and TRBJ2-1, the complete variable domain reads DAMVIQNPRYQVTQFGKPVTLSCSQTLNHNVMYWYQQKSSQAPKLLFHYYDKDFNNEADTPDNFQSRRPNTSFCFLDIRSPGLGDTAMYLCATSRESITSGRSYNEQFFGPGTRLTVL.

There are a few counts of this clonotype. CDR3: CSASFLRDRTTDTQYF. The CDR3 nucleotides read TGCAGTGCTAGCTTCCTCCGGGACAGGACCACAGATACGCAGTATTTT. V usage is TRBV20-1 and J usage is TRBJ2-3, with 8 bases fitting TRBD1. Germline loops: CDR1 DFQATT, CDR2 SNEGSKA (reference sequence). Losses at the gene ends were 3 bases for V and 2 bases for J; bases not matched to a gene: 10. This CDR3 contains 16 residues.

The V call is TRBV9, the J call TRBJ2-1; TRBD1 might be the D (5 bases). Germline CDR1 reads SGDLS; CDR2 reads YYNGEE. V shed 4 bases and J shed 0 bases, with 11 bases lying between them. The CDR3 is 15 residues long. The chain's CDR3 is CASSPPGFSYNEQFF. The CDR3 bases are TGTGCCAGCAGCCCACCAGGGTTCTCCTACAATGAGCAGTTCTTC.

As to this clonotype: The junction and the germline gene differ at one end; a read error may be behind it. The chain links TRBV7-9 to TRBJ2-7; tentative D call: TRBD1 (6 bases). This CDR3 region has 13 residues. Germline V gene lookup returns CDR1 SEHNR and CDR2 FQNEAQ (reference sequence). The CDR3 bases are TGTGCCAGCAGCCCCGCCGGGACATACGGGCAGTACTTC. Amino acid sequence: CASSPAGTYGQYF.

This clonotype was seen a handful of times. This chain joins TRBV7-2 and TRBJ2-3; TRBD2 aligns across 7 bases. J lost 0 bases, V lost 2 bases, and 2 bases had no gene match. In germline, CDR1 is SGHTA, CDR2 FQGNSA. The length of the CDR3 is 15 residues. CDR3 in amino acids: CASSLWGGSTDTQYF. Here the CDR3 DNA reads TGTGCCAGCAGCTTATGGGGGGGAAGCACAGATACGCAGTATTTT.

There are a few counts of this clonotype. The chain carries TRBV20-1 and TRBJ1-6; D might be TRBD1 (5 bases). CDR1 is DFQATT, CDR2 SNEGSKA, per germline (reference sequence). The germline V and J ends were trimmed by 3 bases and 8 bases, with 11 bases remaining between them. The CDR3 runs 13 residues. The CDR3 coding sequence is TGCAGTGCTAGTTCAGGGTGGGATTCACCCCTCCACTTT. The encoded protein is CSASSGWDSPLHF.

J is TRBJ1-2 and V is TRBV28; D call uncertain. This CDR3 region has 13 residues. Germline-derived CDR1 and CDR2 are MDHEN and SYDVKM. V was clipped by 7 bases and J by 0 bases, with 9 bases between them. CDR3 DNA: TGTGCCAGCAACCTAGTTTCTAACTATGGCTACACCTTC. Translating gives CASNLVSNYGYTF.

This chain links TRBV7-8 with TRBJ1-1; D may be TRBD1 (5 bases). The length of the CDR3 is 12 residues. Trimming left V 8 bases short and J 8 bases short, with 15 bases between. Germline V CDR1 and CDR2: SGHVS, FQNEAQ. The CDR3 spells CASGPGANEAFF. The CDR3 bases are TGTGCCAGCGGCCCCGGGGCGAACGAAGCTTTCTTT.

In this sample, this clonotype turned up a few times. CDR3 region: CAISGQGMNTEAFF. Written as DNA, the CDR3 is TGTGCCATCAGCGGACAGGGAATGAACACTGAAGCTTTCTTT. The chain employs TRBV10-3 and TRBJ1-1, with 8 bases matching TRBD1. The CDR3 length is 14 residues. The trim removed 6 bases at V and 0 bases at J, leaving 3 bases unmatched. Germline V gene lookup returns CDR1 ENHRY and CDR2 SYGVKD.

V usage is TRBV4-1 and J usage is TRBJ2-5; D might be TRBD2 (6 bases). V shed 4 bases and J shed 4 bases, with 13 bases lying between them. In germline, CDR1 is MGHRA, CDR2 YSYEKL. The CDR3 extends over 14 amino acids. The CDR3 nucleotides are TGCGCCAGCAGCCGATCGGAGGGGCGAGAGACCCAGTACTTC. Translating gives CASSRSEGRETQYF.

In nucleotides, the CDR3 is TGCGCCAGCAGCCAAATCACAGAGAACTATGGCTACACCTTC. Translating it yields CASSQITENYGYTF. This chain links TRBV4-1 with TRBJ1-2; no definite D call. Per the germline V gene, CDR1 is MGHRA and CDR2 is YSYEKL. Between the trimmed V and J ends, which lost 2 bases and 2 bases, there was a span of 9 bases. This CDR3 has 14 residues.

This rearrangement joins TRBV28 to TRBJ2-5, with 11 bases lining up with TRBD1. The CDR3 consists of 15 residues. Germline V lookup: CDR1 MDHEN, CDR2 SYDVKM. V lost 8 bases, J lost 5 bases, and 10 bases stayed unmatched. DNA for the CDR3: TGTGCCAGCCATTCGACCGGGACAGGGGGTGAGACCCAGTACTTC. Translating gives CASHSTGTGGETQYF.

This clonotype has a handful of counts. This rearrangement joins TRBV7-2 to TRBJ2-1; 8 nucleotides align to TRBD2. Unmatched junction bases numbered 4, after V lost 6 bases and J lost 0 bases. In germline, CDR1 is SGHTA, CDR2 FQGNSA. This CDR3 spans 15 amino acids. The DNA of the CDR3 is TGTGCCAGCAGTATTCGGGGGGGCTCCTACAATGAGCAGTTCTTC. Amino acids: CASSIRGGSYNEQFF.